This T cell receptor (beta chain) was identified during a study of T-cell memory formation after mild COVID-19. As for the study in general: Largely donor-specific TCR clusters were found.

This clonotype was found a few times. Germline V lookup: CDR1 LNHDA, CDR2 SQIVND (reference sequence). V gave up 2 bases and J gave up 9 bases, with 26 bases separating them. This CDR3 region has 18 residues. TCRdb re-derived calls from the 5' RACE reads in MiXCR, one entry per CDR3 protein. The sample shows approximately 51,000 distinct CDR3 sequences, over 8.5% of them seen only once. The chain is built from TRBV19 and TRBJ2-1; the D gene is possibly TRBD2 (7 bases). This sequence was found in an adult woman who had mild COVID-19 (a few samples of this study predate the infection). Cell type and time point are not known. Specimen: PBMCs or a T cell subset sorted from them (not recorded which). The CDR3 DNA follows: TGTGCCAGTAGTATATCCGGGCGGGGGCTCGTACAGAGGGGTGAGCAGTTCTTC. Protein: CASSISGRGLVQRGEQFF.